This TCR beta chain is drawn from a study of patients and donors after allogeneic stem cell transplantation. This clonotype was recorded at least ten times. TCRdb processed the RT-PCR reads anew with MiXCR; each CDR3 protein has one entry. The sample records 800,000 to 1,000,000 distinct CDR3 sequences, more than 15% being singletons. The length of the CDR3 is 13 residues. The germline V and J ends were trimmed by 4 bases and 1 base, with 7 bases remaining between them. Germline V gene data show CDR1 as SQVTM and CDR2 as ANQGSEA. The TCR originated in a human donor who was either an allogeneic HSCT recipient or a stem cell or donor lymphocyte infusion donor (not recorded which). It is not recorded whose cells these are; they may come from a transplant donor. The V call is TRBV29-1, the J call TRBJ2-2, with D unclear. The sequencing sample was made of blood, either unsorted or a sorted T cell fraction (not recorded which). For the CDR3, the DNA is TGCAGCGTTGTAGTAGAGAACACCGGGGAGCTGTTTTTT. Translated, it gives CSVVVENTGELFF.